These 14 T cell receptor beta chains came from one sample sequenced in a study of cytomegalovirus exposure and HLA in healthy donors. The PCR contained 60 Vbeta and 13 Jbeta primers. Clones were sequenced by immunoSEQ multiplex PCR, and TCRdb holds only the in-frame ones, with some missing. This table has around 65,000 clones, roughly 77% appearing once. The sample taken for sequencing was PBMCs. These receptors were collected from a woman in her twenties or thirties in good health and CMV-seronegative.

CDR3 amino acids: CAISEDRSTDTQYF. DNA for the CDR3: TGTGCCATCAGTGAGGACAGAAGCACAGATACGCAGTATTTT. The chain employs TRBV10-3 and TRBJ2-3, with D possibly being TRBD1 (5 bases). V gave up 2 bases and J gave up 0 bases, with 6 bases separating them. Per the germline V gene, CDR1 is ENHRY and CDR2 is SYGVKD. This CDR3 region has 14 residues.

The gene calls are TRBV2 and TRBJ2-2; 9 positions agree with TRBD1. Germline V gene data show CDR1 as SNHLY and CDR2 as FYNNEI. There are 14 residues in the CDR3. Losses at the gene ends were 9 bases for V and 6 bases for J; bases not matched to a gene: 8. The CDR3 bases are TGTGCCAGTGCAGGGGGACAGGGTGCCGGGGAGCTGTTTTTT. Translation gives CASAGGQGAGELFF.

This chain links TRBV4-3 with TRBJ2-7; 8 bases agree with TRBD2. The CDR3 totals 18 residues. With 5 bases clipped from V and 0 bases from J, the junction kept 15 bases outside the gene matches. CDR1 is LGHNA and CDR2 is YSLEER in the germline V gene. CDR3 amino acids: CASSARLSAGGPSYEQYF. The CDR3 nucleotides are TGCGCCAGCAGCGCAAGGCTGTCGGCGGGAGGACCCTCCTACGAGCAGTACTTC.

This clone was seen only a few times. The chain carries TRBV15 and TRBJ2-7; unclear D gene. CDR3 length: 12 residues. The V end lost 0 bases, the J end lost 2 bases, and 2 bases lay between the germline ends. The germline gives CDR1 LNHNV, CDR2 YYDKDF (reference sequence). CDR3 residues: CATSRDTYEQYF. The CDR3 bases are TGTGCCACCAGCAGAGACACCTACGAGCAGTACTTC.

The gene calls are TRBV7-2 and TRBJ2-7, with 12 bases aligning to TRBD2. This CDR3 spans 13 amino acids. V dropped 6 bases and J dropped 6; count of bases not matched to a gene: 3. The germline CDR1 and CDR2 sequences are SGHTA and FQGNSA. The CDR3 region has the DNA TGTGCCAGCAGGCTAGCGGGAGGGAGCGAGCAGTACTTC. Its protein product is CASRLAGGSEQYF.

The genes are TRBV29-1 and TRBJ1-3; 7 bases map to TRBD1. The J segment lost 4 bases and the V segment lost 7 bases, leaving 10 bases of the junction unmatched. Germline values: CDR1 SQVTM, CDR2 ANQGSEA. The CDR3 length is 14 residues. The CDR3 is CSGTGVRGGNTIYF. CDR3 in DNA: TGCAGCGGTACAGGGGTTAGGGGAGGAAACACCATATATTTT.

The chain carries TRBV19 and TRBJ2-1; possible D gene TRBD2, 6 bases. The CDR3 is 14 amino acids. V lost 6 bases to trimming and J lost 5 bases, with 14 bases between them. Germline assignment: CDR1 LNHDA and CDR2 SQIVND (reference sequence). DNA of the CDR3: TGTGCCAGTAGCACTCCCGGGAGAGACAATGAGCAGTTCTTC. This gives the protein CASSTPGRDNEQFF.

The chain uses TRBV29-1 and TRBJ1-2, with 7 bases lining up with TRBD1. V shed 4 bases and J 2 bases; nucleotides not matched to a gene: 1. This CDR3 contains 12 residues. From germline, CDR1 is SQVTM and CDR2 ANQGSEA. Written as DNA, the CDR3 is TGCAGCGTTGGACAGGGAAACTATGGCTACACCTTC. As protein: CSVGQGNYGYTF.

The rearrangement uses TRBV29-1 and TRBJ1-1, with D hard to call. The CDR3 consists of 13 residues. Germline CDR1 SQVTM, CDR2 ANQGSEA. Trimming took off 2 bases at V and 6 bases at J, with 13 bases between the two ends. DNA of the CDR3: TGCAGCGTTGAAAAGAGGGATGGGGCTGAAGCTTTCTTT. Its protein product is CSVEKRDGAEAFF.

The J gene is TRBJ1-2, the V gene TRBV6-4, with D possibly TRBD1 on 6 matching bases. The CDR3 is 13 amino acids. Germline V gives CDR1 MRHNA, CDR2 SNTAGT. V gave up 2 bases and J gave up 7 bases, with 11 bases separating them. In DNA, the CDR3 is TGTGCCAGCAGTGACAGGGGGACGAGTGGCTACACCTTC. Translating it yields CASSDRGTSGYTF.

The chain links TRBV4-2 to TRBJ1-1; 10 bases are a match to TRBD1. The V gene end was trimmed by 4 bases and the J gene end by 2 bases; junction bases not matched to a gene: 10. Germline CDR1 LGHNA, CDR2 YNFKEQ. The CDR3 spans 17 residues. CDR3 residues: CASSPMGGDRGNTEAFF. CDR3 sequence (DNA): TGTGCCAGCAGCCCAATGGGGGGGGACAGGGGAAACACTGAAGCTTTCTTT.

J is TRBJ2-3 and V is TRBV2; 11 bases match TRBD2. Germline CDR1 SNHLY, CDR2 FYNNEI. There are 16 residues in the CDR3. V lost 6 bases, J lost 7 bases, and 12 bases stayed unmatched. This CDR3 is CASRTGTSGGGNTQYF. In nucleotides, the CDR3 is TGTGCCAGCAGGACCGGGACTAGCGGAGGGGGAAATACGCAGTATTTT.

V is TRBV10-2 and J is TRBJ1-5; D not resolved. CDR3 length equals 15 residues. V lost 0 bases, J lost 3 bases, and 9 bases lay in between. Germline lookup yields CDR1 WSHSY and CDR2 SAAADI. CDR3 sequence: CASSESGGFNQPQHF. In nucleotides, the CDR3 is TGCGCCAGCAGTGAGTCAGGAGGGTTCAATCAGCCCCAGCATTTT.

The V gene is TRBV30, the J gene TRBJ1-2, with a weak D call TRBD1 (6 bases). The germline V and J ends were trimmed by 0 bases and 4 bases, with 12 bases remaining between them. The CDR3 length is 14 residues. Germline CDR1 and CDR2: GTSNPN and SVGIG (reference sequence). The CDR3 spells CAWSVEGGPYGYTF. DNA for the CDR3: TGTGCCTGGAGTGTAGAGGGGGGGCCCTATGGCTACACCTTC.